The 26 T cell receptor beta chains reported below all come from one sample, sequenced in a study of shared clonotypes between healthy human individuals. The data were produced by immunoSEQ multiplex PCR, yet TCRdb's version contains in-frame clones alone and is incomplete. In the table there are around 2.5 million clones, roughly 93% of which are singletons. The specimen was naive CD4+ T cells from PBMCs. This sample's subset: CD45RA+ positively selected. The receptors here all came from a man between 18 and 35 years old in good health. Some clones in this sample may be carry-over from other donors' samples.

The chain couples TRBV10-3 to TRBJ2-2, with TRBD2 as a possible D gene (6 bases). Germline V gene sequence: CDR1 ENHRY, CDR2 SYGVKD. With 3 bases removed from V and 4 bases from J, the gap between germline ends came to 15 bases. The CDR3 is 16 amino acids. Here the CDR3 reads CAISDPGTLGTGELFF. The CDR3 nucleotides are TGTGCCATCAGTGACCCCGGGACTCTCGGCACCGGGGAGCTGTTTTTT.

The chain links TRBV2 to TRBJ2-6; D gene unclear. V was trimmed by 4 bases and J by 2 bases, leaving 6 bases between them. CDR1 SNHLY and CDR2 FYNNEI come from the germline V gene. This CDR3 comprises 14 residues. The CDR3 loop is CASSVGTGANVLTF. The CDR3 bases are TGTGCCAGCAGTGTGGGGACTGGGGCCAACGTCCTGACTTTC.

The chain joins TRBV11-2 to TRBJ2-3, with D tentatively TRBD2 (6 bases). The V gene's germline CDR1 is SGHAT and CDR2 FQNNGV. With 5 bases removed from V and 0 bases from J, the gap between germline ends came to 12 bases. The CDR3 spans 15 residues. CDR3 sequence: CASSAWTTSTDTQYF. CDR3 DNA sequence: TGTGCCAGCAGCGCATGGACTACTAGCACAGATACGCAGTATTTT.

The chain has TRBV28 and TRBJ2-1, with D maybe TRBD1 (5 bases). The CDR3 contains 15 residues. CDR1 MDHEN and CDR2 SYDVKM come from the germline V gene. Trimming shortened V by 3 bases and J by 5 bases, and 14 bases separated the two germline ends. In DNA, the CDR3 is TGTGCCAGCAGTTTCCGGTTATGGGGCGACAATGAGCAGTTCTTC. This translates into CASSFRLWGDNEQFF.

The genes are TRBV15 and TRBJ2-3; TRBD2 is a possible D gene (6 bases). V was cut by 1 base and J by 2 bases, with 16 bases left in between. The germline gives CDR1 LNHNV, CDR2 YYDKDF (reference sequence). The CDR3 has 17 amino acids. CDR3 residues: CATSRAGDSINTDTQYF. The CDR3 nucleotides read TGTGCCACCAGCAGAGCCGGGGACTCGATAAACACAGATACGCAGTATTTT.

The V call is TRBV5-1, the J call TRBJ1-3; weak D call: TRBD1 (5 bases). Looked up from germline, CDR1 is SGHRS and CDR2 is YFSETQ. This CDR3 region has 15 residues. The ends were cut back, 4 bases at V and 0 bases at J, with 11 bases in the middle. The CDR3 here is CASSGGRTSGNTIYF. The CDR3 bases are TGCGCCAGCAGCGGGGGACGGACCTCTGGAAACACCATATATTTT.

The CDR3 coding sequence is TGTGCCAGTAGTCCTTCCTACGAGCAGTACTTC. Translation gives CASSPSYEQYF. This rearrangement joins TRBV19 to TRBJ2-7; the D is unclear. With 5 bases removed from V and 1 base from J, the gap between germline ends came to 3 bases. The CDR3 extends over 11 amino acids. Germline V gene sequence: CDR1 LNHDA, CDR2 SQIVND (reference sequence).

J is TRBJ1-1 and V is TRBV19; D gene ambiguous. Deletions cut 3 bases from V and 1 base from J, with 12 bases between. The CDR3 runs 15 residues. Germline assignment: CDR1 LNHDA and CDR2 SQIVND (reference sequence). In DNA form, the CDR3 reads TGTGCCAGTAGTATGAACAGAAAGGCGAACACTGAAGCTTTCTTT. This sequence encodes CASSMNRKANTEAFF. The whole variable domain, filled in from reference TRBV19 and TRBJ1-1, reads DGGITQSPKYLFRKEGQNVTLSCEQNLNHDAMYWYRQDPGQGLRLIYYSQIVNDFQKGDIAEGYSVSREKKESFPLTVTSAQKNPTAFYLCASSMNRKANTEAFFGQGTRLTVV.

CDR3 residues: CASSQDRPGTNNYGYTF. CDR3 coding DNA: TGCGCCAGCAGCCAAGATCGCCCAGGGACCAACAACTATGGCTACACCTTC. V and J are TRBV4-1 and TRBJ1-2; TRBD1 might be the D (5 bases). Trimming took off 0 bases at V and 2 bases at J, with 16 bases between the two ends. The germline gives CDR1 MGHRA, CDR2 YSYEKL. This CDR3 has 17 residues.

This clone was counted a single time. V is TRBV30 and J is TRBJ2-7; a possible D gene is TRBD2 (5 bases). Trimming cost V 5 bases and J 0 bases, with 11 bases left between them. Germline CDR1 is GTSNPN and CDR2 is SVGIG (reference sequence). The CDR3 runs to 13 residues. CDR3 loop: CAWLRANSYEQYF. The CDR3 DNA is TGTGCCTGGTTGCGGGCAAACTCCTACGAGCAGTACTTC.

Comments on this clone: The sample contains more than one DNA sequence encoding this CDR3. This rearrangement joins TRBV5-1 to TRBJ2-5; no clear D gene. Deletions cut 4 bases from V and 0 bases from J, with 7 bases between. CDR3 length: 13 amino acids. The germline gives CDR1 SGHRS, CDR2 YFSETQ. For the CDR3, the DNA is TGCGCCAGCAGCCCTCAGTACCAAGAGACCCAGTACTTC. Its translation is CASSPQYQETQYF. Full variable domain (remainder filled in from reference TRBV5-1 and TRBJ2-5): KAGVTQTPRYLIKTRGQQVTLSCSPISGHRSVSWYQQTPGQGLQFLFEYFSETQRNKGNFPGRFSGRQFSNSRSEMNVSTLELGDSALYLCASSPQYQETQYFGPGTRLLVL.

V is TRBV5-1 and J is TRBJ2-7; 9 nucleotides line up with TRBD2. There are 17 residues in the CDR3. The V gene's germline CDR1 is SGHRS and CDR2 YFSETQ. J gave up 4 bases and V 1 base, and 12 bases lay outside the gene matches. The CDR3 nucleotides are TGCGCCAGCAGCTTGAACCCGGCCGCGGGAGGGCAGTACGAGCAGTACTTC. This encodes CASSLNPAAGGQYEQYF.

This clone was detected only a few times. J is TRBJ1-2 and V is TRBV27; perhaps TRBD1 as D (6 bases). V shed 5 bases and J shed 7 bases, with 17 bases lying between them. Germline CDR1 reads MNHEY; CDR2 reads SMNVEV (reference sequence). There are 14 residues in the CDR3. The CDR3 DNA sequence: TGTGCCAGCAGTCCTCGAACAGGGAGTCGTGGCTACACCTTC. Amino acid sequence: CASSPRTGSRGYTF.

The CDR3 nucleotides read TGTGCCAGCCAAAAACTAGGGACAGACGAGCTCTATGGCTACACCTTC. As protein: CASQKLGTDELYGYTF. This chain connects TRBV19 to TRBJ1-2; 7 positions match TRBD1. The CDR3 has 16 amino acids. J lost 4 bases, V lost 9 bases, and 17 bases had no gene match. Germline CDR1 and CDR2: LNHDA and SQIVND (reference sequence).

About this clone: The same CDR3 arises from other DNA sequences in this sample as well. The V call is TRBV4-1, the J call TRBJ1-5; D may be TRBD1 (5 bases). The CDR3 extends over 13 amino acids. Per germline, CDR1 MGHRA and CDR2 YSYEKL. Trimming took off 1 base at V and 5 bases at J, with 6 bases between the two ends. CDR3 nucleotide sequence: TGCGCCAGCAGCCAAGTAGGGGATCAGCCCCAGCATTTT. It specifies CASSQVGDQPQHF.

CDR3 sequence (DNA): TGCGCCAGCAGCTTAACCGGACTAGTCGGGGCAGATACGCAGTATTTT. Amino acids: CASSLTGLVGADTQYF. The chain recombines TRBV5-1 with TRBJ2-3; 7 bases align to TRBD2. The trim removed 2 bases at V and 4 bases at J, leaving 10 bases unmatched. The CDR3 spans 16 residues. Looked up from germline, CDR1 is SGHRS and CDR2 is YFSETQ.

V and J are TRBV19 and TRBJ2-6, with D tentatively TRBD1 or TRBD2 (5 bases each). Germline V lookup: CDR1 LNHDA, CDR2 SQIVND (reference sequence). The CDR3 covers 15 residues. V lost 10 bases and J lost 3, with 16 bases in between. The CDR3 sequence: CATNGRGDGANVLTF. For the CDR3, the DNA is TGTGCCACAAACGGAAGGGGAGATGGGGCCAACGTCCTGACTTTC. The full variable domain, its missing parts supplied by reference TRBV19 and TRBJ2-6, is DGGITQSPKYLFRKEGQNVTLSCEQNLNHDAMYWYRQDPGQGLRLIYYSQIVNDFQKGDIAEGYSVSREKKESFPLTVTSAQKNPTAFYLCATNGRGDGANVLTFGAGSRLTVL.

With regard to this clone: At the DNA level, this CDR3 is encoded by other sequences in the same sample as well. The genes are TRBV9 and TRBJ2-3; no clear D. The V end lost 2 bases, the J end lost 0 bases, and 7 bases lay between the germline ends. This CDR3 is 14 amino acids long. Germline values: CDR1 SGDLS, CDR2 YYNGEE. CDR3 sequence: CASSVSPSTDTQYF. Written as DNA, the CDR3 is TGTGCCAGCAGCGTCAGCCCTAGCACAGATACGCAGTATTTT.

A word on this clone: The same CDR3 arises from other DNA sequences in this sample as well. The chain is built from TRBV5-4 and TRBJ1-1, with 7 nucleotides matching TRBD1. This CDR3 has 13 residues. V was clipped by 0 bases and J by 6 bases; unmatched bases: 2. Germline V gives CDR1 SGHNT, CDR2 YYREEE (reference sequence). The CDR3 here is CASSLGQGPEAFF. The CDR3 nucleotides are TGTGCCAGCAGCTTGGGACAGGGCCCTGAAGCTTTCTTT.

The CDR3: CASSQAAETQYF. The DNA of the CDR3 is TGTGCCAGCAGCCAAGCGGCAGAGACCCAGTACTTC. This chain links TRBV14 with TRBJ2-5; D is undetermined. CDR3 length: 12 residues. Germline CDR1 reads SGHDN; CDR2 reads FVKESK. V was pared by 1 base and J by 4 bases, with 4 bases between.

The chain uses TRBV29-1 and TRBJ1-1; D gene unclear. V lost 0 bases and J lost 10, with 21 bases in between. The CDR3 spans 15 residues. Germline CDR1 and CDR2: SQVTM and ANQGSEA. The CDR3 bases are TGCAGCGTTGAAGATCGTGGCAGAACGCCCCAAGGAGCTTTCTTT. It yields the protein CSVEDRGRTPQGAFF.

The chain links TRBV18 to TRBJ1-1; TRBD1 is a possible D gene (5 bases). The V gene lost 6 bases and the J gene lost 3 bases, with 11 bases spanning the gap. The CDR3 runs 13 residues. The germline V gene has CDR1 KGHSH and CDR2 LQKENI. The CDR3 nucleotides are TGTGCCAGCTCCTGGGGGAGGGACACTGAAGCTTTCTTT. Amino acids: CASSWGRDTEAFF.

A note on this clone: Distinct nucleotide sequences in the sample also encode this CDR3. The rearrangement uses TRBV28 and TRBJ2-7; D not resolved. Trimming removed 6 bases from V and 0 bases from J, with 6 bases in between. This CDR3 comprises 12 residues. Germline loops: CDR1 MDHEN, CDR2 SYDVKM. CDR3 loop: CASRSDSYEQYF. The DNA of the CDR3 is TGTGCCAGCAGGTCTGACTCCTACGAGCAGTACTTC.

DNA for the CDR3: TGTGCCAGCAGCCCCGACAGGGCGAGACGAGACACCATATATTTT. The encoded protein is CASSPDRARRDTIYF. V and J are TRBV28 and TRBJ1-3, with 7 bases fitting TRBD1. The CDR3 loop spans 15 amino acids. V shed 6 bases, J shed 8 bases, and the junction held 13 bases outside the gene matches. CDR1 and CDR2 (germline): MDHEN, SYDVKM.

As DNA, the CDR3 is TGTGCCAGCAGCTTAGCCCCCCTAGGTTACCAAGAGACCCAGTACTTC. Its translation is CASSLAPLGYQETQYF. This chain connects TRBV7-6 to TRBJ2-5, with D uncertain. In germline, CDR1 is SGHVS, CDR2 FNYEAQ. The CDR3 spans 16 residues. V was clipped by 0 bases and J by 0 bases, with 11 bases between them.

The V call is TRBV19, the J call TRBJ2-7; D is undetermined. The CDR3 covers 14 residues. The V end was cut by 6 bases, the J end by 1 base, with 13 bases between. Germline CDR1 LNHDA, CDR2 SQIVND (reference sequence). Written as DNA, the CDR3 is TGTGCCAGTAGCGCGAGTTCCCCTTCCTACGAGCAGTACTTC. This codes for CASSASSPSYEQYF.